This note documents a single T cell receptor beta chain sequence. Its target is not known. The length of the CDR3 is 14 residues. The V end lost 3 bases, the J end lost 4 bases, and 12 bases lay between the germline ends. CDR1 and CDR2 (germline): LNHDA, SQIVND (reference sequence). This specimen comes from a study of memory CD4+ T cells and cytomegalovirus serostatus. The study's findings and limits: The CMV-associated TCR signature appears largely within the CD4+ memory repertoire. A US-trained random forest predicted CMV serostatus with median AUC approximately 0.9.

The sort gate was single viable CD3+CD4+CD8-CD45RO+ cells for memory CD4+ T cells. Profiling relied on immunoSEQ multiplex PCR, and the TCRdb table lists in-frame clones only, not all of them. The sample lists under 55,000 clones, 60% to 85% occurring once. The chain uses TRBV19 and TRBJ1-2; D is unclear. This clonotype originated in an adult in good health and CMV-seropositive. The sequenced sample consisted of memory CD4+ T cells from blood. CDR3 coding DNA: TGTGCCAGTAGTATTGGAGGCAGTCCCTATGGCTACACCTTC. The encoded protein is CASSIGGSPYGYTF.